A single TCR beta chain is shown here with its context. What it recognizes is unknown. Synthetic spike-ins, TCR analog templates, were added into each PCR. Here immunoSEQ multiplex PCR was the method, and the copy in TCRdb shows in-frame clones only, minus some. Among roughly 40,000 clones listed, 75% to 95% were seen once. Time point of the sample: peripheral blood 6 weeks after treatment start. These data belong to a study of PD-L1 blockade in urothelial cancer. Study information: Of prior chemotherapy regimens, patients had received between 0 and 3.

Study findings and constraints: Lower than median blood TCR clonality before treatment predicted better survival.

V was cut by 1 base and J by 0 bases, with 7 bases left in between. This CDR3 spans 15 amino acids. In germline, CDR1 is KGHSH, CDR2 LQKENI. The sequence derives from a man in his 70s with urothelial cancer. This rearrangement joins TRBV18 to TRBJ1-5; D is undetermined. The sequences come from PBMCs, collected around atezolizumab (anti-PD-L1) treatment. The CDR3 sequence is CASSPRADSNQPQHF. The CDR3 DNA reads as TGTGCCAGCTCACCACGGGCAGATAGCAATCAGCCCCAGCATTTT.